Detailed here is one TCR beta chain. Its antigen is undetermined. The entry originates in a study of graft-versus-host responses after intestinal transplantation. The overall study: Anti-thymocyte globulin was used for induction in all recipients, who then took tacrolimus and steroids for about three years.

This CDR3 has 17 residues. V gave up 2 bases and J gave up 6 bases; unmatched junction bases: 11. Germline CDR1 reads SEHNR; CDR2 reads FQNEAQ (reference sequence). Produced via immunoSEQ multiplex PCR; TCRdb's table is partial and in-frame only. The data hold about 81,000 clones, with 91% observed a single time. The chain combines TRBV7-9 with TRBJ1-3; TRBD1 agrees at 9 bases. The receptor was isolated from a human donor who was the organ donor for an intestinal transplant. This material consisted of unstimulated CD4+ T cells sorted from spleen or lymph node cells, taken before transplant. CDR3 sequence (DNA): TGTGCCAGCAGCTTACGACCATTACAGGGGGCAGAAAACACCATATATTTT. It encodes CASSLRPLQGAENTIYF.